This T cell receptor (beta chain) was observed in a study of long-term antiretroviral therapy in people with HIV. Overall study results and limits: HIV repertoire CDR3 lengths ranged less widely than those of controls.

They ran version v3.0 of the immunoSEQ assay at survey level. Assay used: immunoSEQ multiplex PCR; TCRdb lists only in-frame clones, some missing. Of 14,000 or so clones in the sample, roughly 90% were seen once. To note about this clone: What it binds is not known.

The TCR sequence derives from a man aged 35 to 55 with HIV. The material was unsorted PBMCs, obtained 6.2 years after starting antiretroviral therapy.

CDR3 in amino acids: CASSLGTVATNEKLFF. CDR3 in DNA: TGCGCCAGCAGCTTGGGCACGGTTGCAACTAATGAAAAACTGTTTTTT. V is TRBV5-1 and J is TRBJ1-4, with D unresolved. From germline, CDR1 is SGHRS and CDR2 YFSETQ. This CDR3 has 16 amino acids. The germline V and J ends were trimmed by 0 bases and 0 bases, with 9 bases remaining between them.